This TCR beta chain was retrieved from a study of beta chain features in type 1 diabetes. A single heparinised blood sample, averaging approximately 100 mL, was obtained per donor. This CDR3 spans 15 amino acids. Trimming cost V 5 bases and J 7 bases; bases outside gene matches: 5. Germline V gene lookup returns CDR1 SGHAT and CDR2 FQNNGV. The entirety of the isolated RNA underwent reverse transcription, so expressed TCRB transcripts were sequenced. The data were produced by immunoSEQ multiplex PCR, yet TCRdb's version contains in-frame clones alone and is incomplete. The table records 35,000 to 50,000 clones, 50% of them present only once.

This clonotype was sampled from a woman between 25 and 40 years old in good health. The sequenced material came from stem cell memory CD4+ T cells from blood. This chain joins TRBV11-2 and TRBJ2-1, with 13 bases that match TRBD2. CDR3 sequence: CASSPRTSGSNEQFF. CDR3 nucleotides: TGTGCCAGCAGCCCCCGGACTAGCGGGAGTAATGAGCAGTTCTTC. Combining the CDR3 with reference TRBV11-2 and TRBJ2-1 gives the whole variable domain EAGVAQSPRYKIIEKRQSVAFWCNPISGHATLYWYQQILGQGPKLLIQFQNNGVVDDSQLPKDRFSAERLKGVDSTLKIQPAKLEDSAVYLCASSPRTSGSNEQFFGPGTRLTVL.